Below are 16 T cell receptor beta chains sequenced from a single sample in a study of blood T cell repertoires in COVID-19. Profiling relied on immunoSEQ multiplex PCR, and the TCRdb table lists in-frame clones only, not all of them. The sample includes approximately 130,000 clones, more than 70% of them seen just once. The material sequenced was peripheral blood. The receptors were sampled from an elderly man with active or convalescent COVID-19.

The V and J genes are TRBV4-2 and TRBJ1-6; 8 bases fit TRBD1. V shed 0 bases, J shed 7 bases, and the junction held 2 bases outside the gene matches. Germline V lookup: CDR1 LGHNA, CDR2 YNFKEQ. CDR3 length: 15 amino acids. The CDR3 sequence: CASSQDQGANSPLHF. The CDR3 region has the DNA TGTGCCAGCAGCCAAGATCAGGGGGCGAATTCACCCCTCCACTTT.

This clone came up a few times. The chain has TRBV5-1 and TRBJ1-2; 9 bases align to TRBD1. Trimming took 2 bases from V and 7 from J; bases not matched to a gene: 15. Germline CDR1 and CDR2: SGHRS and YFSETQ. This CDR3 spans 17 amino acids. For the CDR3, the DNA is TGCGCCAGCAGCTTCGGTGGGACCGGGACAGGGAATTCTGGCTACACCTTC. Translated: CASSFGGTGTGNSGYTF.

This chain connects TRBV19 to TRBJ1-2; no reliable D call. V shed 7 bases and J shed 8 bases, with 14 bases lying between them. CDR1 is LNHDA and CDR2 is SQIVND in the germline V gene (reference sequence). This CDR3 region has 12 residues. CDR3 amino acids: CASIGLVGGYTF. For the CDR3, the DNA is TGTGCCAGTATAGGTTTGGTGGGCGGCTACACCTTC.

The V and J genes are TRBV12-2 and TRBJ2-5; the table assigns TRBD1, which was not confirmed against the DNA. TRBV12-2 is recorded as a pseudogene. The CDR3 spans 16 residues. DNA of the CDR3: TGTGCGCCAGAGCCTAGAATCCGGACAGGGGCAGAGACCCAGTACTTC. It codes for CAPEPRIRTGAETQYF.

This chain links TRBV3-1 (or the pseudogene TRBV3-2) with TRBJ2-5; TRBD2 aligns across 8 bases. J was trimmed by 5 bases and V by 3 bases; bases with no gene match: 8. The CDR3 totals 15 residues. Per germline, CDR1 LGHDT and CDR2 YNNKEL (reference sequence). The CDR3 region has the DNA TGTGCCAGCAGCCAGCCGGGCGGGGGGCCGGAGACCCAGTACTTC. It is translated as CASSQPGGGPETQYF.

The rearrangement links TRBV4-3 to TRBJ2-7; TRBD2 agrees at 10 bases. CDR1 is LGHNA and CDR2 is YSLEER in the germline V gene. This CDR3 comprises 15 residues. V lost 1 base and J lost 5; bases outside the gene matches: 5. CDR3 sequence (DNA): TGCGCCAGCAGCCAAGCTTACGGACTAGCGGACGAGCAGTACTTC. Translating gives CASSQAYGLADEQYF.

J is TRBJ1-1 and V is TRBV28; D is ambiguous. V gave up 4 bases and J gave up 13 bases, with 10 bases separating them. Germline V gene data show CDR1 as MDHEN and CDR2 as SYDVKM. This CDR3 is built from 10 residues. The CDR3 coding sequence is TGTGCCAGCAGTTCCCTGGGCCTTTTCTTT. It specifies CASSSLGLFF.

The sample holds one count of this clone. The chain uses TRBV29-1 and TRBJ2-7; 9 bases match TRBD2. The CDR3 runs 12 residues. The junction had 1 base not matched to a gene; V was cut back by 4 bases and J by 3 bases. CDR1 SQVTM and CDR2 ANQGSEA come from the germline V gene. The CDR3 protein is CSVASGDYEQYF. The CDR3 nucleotides read TGCAGCGTTGCTAGCGGGGACTACGAGCAGTACTTC.

V is TRBV6-2 or TRBV6-3 and J is TRBJ1-6, with 7 positions matching TRBD1. The CDR3 totals 15 residues. The germline V gene encodes CDR1 MNHEY and CDR2 SVGEGT. The V gene end was trimmed by 6 bases and the J gene end by 8 bases; junction bases not matched to a gene: 10. CDR3 region: CASSWTVTGYSPLHF. CDR3 DNA sequence: TGTGCCAGCAGCTGGACGGTGACAGGGTATTCACCCCTCCACTTT.

This clone was counted between two and nine times. The V gene is TRBV11-3, the J gene TRBJ2-3, with 9 bases matching TRBD2. Germline-derived CDR1 and CDR2 are SGHNT and YENEEA. CDR3 size: 16 residues. V lost 5 bases to trimming and J lost 4 bases; unmatched junction nucleotides: 10. The CDR3 sequence: CASSPRLAGRPDTQYF. The DNA of the CDR3 is TGTGCCAGCAGCCCTCGGCTAGCGGGGAGGCCAGATACGCAGTATTTT.

The CDR3 region is CASSWTGLYNEQFF. CDR3 nucleotide sequence: TGTGCCAGTAGTTGGACAGGGTTGTACAATGAGCAGTTCTTC. The chain is built from TRBV19 and TRBJ2-1; TRBD1 matches at 8 bases. The V and J ends lost 5 bases and 4 bases, in that order; junction bases with no gene match: 4. Germline loops: CDR1 LNHDA, CDR2 SQIVND (reference sequence). The CDR3 is 14 residues long.

The chain links TRBV28 to TRBJ1-2; D unresolved. Trimming stripped 1 base from V and 5 bases from J, with 5 bases between. Germline V gene lookup returns CDR1 MDHEN and CDR2 SYDVKM. This CDR3 has 12 residues. Here the CDR3 DNA reads TGTGCCAGCAGTTTATCCCTATATGGCTACACCTTC. The encoded protein is CASSLSLYGYTF.

The chain carries TRBV12-5 and TRBJ1-1; D possibly corresponds to TRBD1 (6 bases). The CDR3 totals 13 residues. V was shortened by 9 bases and J by 1 base, with 12 bases between the two germline ends. Per the germline V gene, CDR1 is LGHNT and CDR2 is FRNRAP. CDR3 residues: CASGGPGNTEAFF. The CDR3 nucleotides read TGTGCTAGCGGGGGGCCGGGGAACACTGAAGCTTTCTTT.

The chain carries TRBV9 and TRBJ2-2; 9 bases map to TRBD2. Germline CDR1 and CDR2: SGDLS and YYNGEE. J lost 5 bases, V lost 3 bases, and 8 bases had no gene match. The CDR3 covers 16 residues. This CDR3 reads CASSDIAGARTGELFF. As DNA, the CDR3 is TGTGCCAGCAGCGATATAGCGGGGGCAAGGACCGGGGAGCTGTTTTTT.

The chain combines TRBV6-5 with TRBJ2-3; tentative D call: TRBD2 (6 bases). Germline values: CDR1 MNHEY, CDR2 SVGAGI. The CDR3 is 12 residues long. V was clipped by 6 bases and J by 14 bases, with 18 bases between them. The CDR3 spells CASSQGDSRPYF. The DNA for the CDR3 is TGTGCCAGCAGCCAAGGGGACTCCCGCCCGTATTTT.

The J gene is TRBJ1-2, the V gene TRBV4-1; a weak D match, TRBD1 (5 bases). With 3 bases removed from V and 0 bases from J, the gap between germline ends came to 23 bases. Germline CDR1 reads MGHRA; CDR2 reads YSYEKL. CDR3 length equals 19 residues. The CDR3 DNA reads as TGCGCCAGCAGCCAGCCCCCGGGACTAACCACCCCGGCTAACTATGGCTACACCTTC. This sequence encodes CASSQPPGLTTPANYGYTF.